This TCR beta chain was captured in a study of blood T cell repertoires in COVID-19. The overall study: Specimens from acute and convalescent COVID-19 originated in the United States, Italy and Spain. PBMCs, B-cell-depleted T cells, or T cells were the source of the cDNA or gDNA that made up the material.

This clone has a handful of counts. As originally analysed: Reference gene primer amplification gave estimated nucleated cell counts. Measured with immunoSEQ multiplex PCR; TCRdb has only the in-frame clones, and not every one. That table furnishes V, J and clone size, whereas the DNA furnished D and trimming. The sample has 40,000 to 50,000 clones; 70% to 90% are singletons. This CDR3 is 15 amino acids long. V was trimmed by 6 bases and J by 4 bases, leaving 18 bases between them. The germline CDR1 and CDR2 sequences are MNHEY and SVGEGT. The gene calls are TRBV6-2 or TRBV6-3 and TRBJ1-1; tentatively, D is TRBD1 (5 bases). The sample consisted of peripheral blood. The receptor's source is a man aged 45-65 years with active COVID-19. The CDR3 here is CASSPDWGRFTEAFF. CDR3 bases: TGTGCCAGCAGCCCTGACTGGGGGAGGTTCACTGAAGCTTTCTTT.